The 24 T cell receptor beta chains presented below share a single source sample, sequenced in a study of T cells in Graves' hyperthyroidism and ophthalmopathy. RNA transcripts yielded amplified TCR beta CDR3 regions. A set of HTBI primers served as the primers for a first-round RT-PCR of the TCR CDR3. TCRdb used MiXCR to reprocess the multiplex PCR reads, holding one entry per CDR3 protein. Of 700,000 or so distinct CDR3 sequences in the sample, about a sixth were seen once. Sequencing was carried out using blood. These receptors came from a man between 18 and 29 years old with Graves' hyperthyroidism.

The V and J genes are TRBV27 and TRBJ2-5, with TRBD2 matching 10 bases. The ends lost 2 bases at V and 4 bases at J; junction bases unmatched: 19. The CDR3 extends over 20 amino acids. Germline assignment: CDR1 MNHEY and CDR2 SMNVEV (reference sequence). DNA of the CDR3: TGTGCCAGCAGTTTAAGACGGCCGATCCTTAGCGGGAGGAGACTAGAGACCCAGTACTTC. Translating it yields CASSLRRPILSGRRLETQYF.

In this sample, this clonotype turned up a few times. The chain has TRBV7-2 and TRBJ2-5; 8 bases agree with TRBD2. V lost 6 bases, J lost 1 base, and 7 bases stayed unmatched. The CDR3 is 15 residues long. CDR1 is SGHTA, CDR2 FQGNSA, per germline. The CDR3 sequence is CASRQLGLVQETQYF. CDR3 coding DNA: TGTGCCAGCAGACAACTGGGACTAGTCCAAGAGACCCAGTACTTC.

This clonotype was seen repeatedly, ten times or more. In nucleotides, the CDR3 is TGTGCCAGCAGTAGGGACCAAGCGGACGAGCAGTACTTC. It codes for CASSRDQADEQYF. The chain employs TRBV2 and TRBJ2-7, with D perhaps assigned TRBD1 or TRBD2 (5 bases each). Germline assignment: CDR1 SNHLY and CDR2 FYNNEI. Trimming cost V 5 bases and J 5 bases, with 13 bases left between them. The CDR3 sequence is 13 residues long.

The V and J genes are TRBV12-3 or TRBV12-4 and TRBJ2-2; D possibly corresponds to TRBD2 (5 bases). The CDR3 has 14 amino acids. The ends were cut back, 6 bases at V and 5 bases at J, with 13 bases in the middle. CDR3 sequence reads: CASRLLSETGELFF. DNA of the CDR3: TGTGCCAGCAGGCTCCTTAGCGAAACCGGGGAGCTGTTTTTT.

CDR3 DNA: TGTGCCAGCAAACCTACAGGGGGGGCCTATGGCTACACCTTC. This translates into CASKPTGGAYGYTF. This sequence joins TRBV6-1 and TRBJ1-2; 8 nucleotides match TRBD1. This CDR3 region has 14 residues. Germline-derived CDR1 and CDR2 are MNHNS and SASEGT. V was clipped by 7 bases and J by 4 bases; unmatched bases: 8.

CDR3 nucleotides: TGCAGTGCTATCCAGGGGGCCCTATTCAATGAGCAGTTCTTC. Its protein product is CSAIQGALFNEQFF. The V gene is TRBV20-1, the J gene TRBJ2-1; 8 nucleotides match TRBD1. Looked up from germline, CDR1 is DFQATT and CDR2 is SNEGSKA (reference sequence). The CDR3 loop spans 14 amino acids. The V gene end was trimmed by 4 bases and the J gene end by 6 bases; junction bases not matched to a gene: 8.

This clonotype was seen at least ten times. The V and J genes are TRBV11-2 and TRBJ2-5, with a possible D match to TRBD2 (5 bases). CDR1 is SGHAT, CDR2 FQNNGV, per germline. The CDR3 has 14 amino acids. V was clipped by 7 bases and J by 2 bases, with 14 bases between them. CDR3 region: CASIGGQDQETQYF. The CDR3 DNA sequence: TGTGCCAGCATCGGCGGGCAGGATCAAGAGACCCAGTACTTC.

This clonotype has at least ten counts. CDR3 DNA sequence: TGTGCCAGCAGAGCCCGACTAGCGGGAGGAGAGACCCAGTACTTC. It yields the protein CASRARLAGGETQYF. The rearrangement joins TRBV7-9 to TRBJ2-5; 13 bases fit TRBD2. The germline CDR1 and CDR2 sequences are SEHNR and FQNEAQ (reference sequence). The V and J ends lost 6 bases and 4 bases, in that order; junction bases with no gene match: 5. The CDR3 covers 15 residues.

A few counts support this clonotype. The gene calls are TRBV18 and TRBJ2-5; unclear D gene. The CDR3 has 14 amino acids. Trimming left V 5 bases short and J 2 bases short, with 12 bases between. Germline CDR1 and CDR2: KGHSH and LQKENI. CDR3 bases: TGTGCCAGCTCAACAACCAGTATTCAAGAGACCCAGTACTTC. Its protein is CASSTTSIQETQYF.

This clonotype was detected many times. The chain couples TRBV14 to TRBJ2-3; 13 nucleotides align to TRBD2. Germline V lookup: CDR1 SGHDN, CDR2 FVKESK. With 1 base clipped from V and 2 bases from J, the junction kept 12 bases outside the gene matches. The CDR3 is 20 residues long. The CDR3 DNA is TGTGCCAGCAGCCAAGCGGTGACTAGCGGGAGGTACACTTTCACAGATACGCAGTATTTT. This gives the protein CASSQAVTSGRYTFTDTQYF.

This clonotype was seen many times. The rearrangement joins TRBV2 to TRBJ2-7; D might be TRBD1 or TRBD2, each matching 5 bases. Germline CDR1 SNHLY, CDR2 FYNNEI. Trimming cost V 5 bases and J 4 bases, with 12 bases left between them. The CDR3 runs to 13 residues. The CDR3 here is CASSLGDEYEQYF. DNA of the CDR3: TGTGCCAGCAGTTTGGGGGACGAGTACGAGCAGTACTTC.

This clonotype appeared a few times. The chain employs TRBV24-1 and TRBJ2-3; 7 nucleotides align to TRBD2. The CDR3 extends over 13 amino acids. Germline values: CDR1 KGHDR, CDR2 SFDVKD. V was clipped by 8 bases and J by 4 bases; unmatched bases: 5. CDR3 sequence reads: CATMEGGADTQYF. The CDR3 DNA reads TGTGCCACCATGGAGGGAGGGGCAGATACGCAGTATTTT.

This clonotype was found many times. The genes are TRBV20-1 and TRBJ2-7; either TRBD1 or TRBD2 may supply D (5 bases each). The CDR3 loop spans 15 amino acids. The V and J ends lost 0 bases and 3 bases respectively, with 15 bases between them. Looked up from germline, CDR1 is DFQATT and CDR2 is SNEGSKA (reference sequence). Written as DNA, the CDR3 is TGCAGTGCTAGAGATCCCTCGGGACCTTTCTACGAGCAGTACTTC. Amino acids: CSARDPSGPFYEQYF.

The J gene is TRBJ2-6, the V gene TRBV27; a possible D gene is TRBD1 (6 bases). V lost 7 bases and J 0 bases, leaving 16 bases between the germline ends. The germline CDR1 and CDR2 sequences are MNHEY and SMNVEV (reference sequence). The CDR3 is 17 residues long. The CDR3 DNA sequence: TGTGCCAGCACCTTGGGGCAGGGGCCCTCTGGGGCCAACGTCCTGACTTTC. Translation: CASTLGQGPSGANVLTF.

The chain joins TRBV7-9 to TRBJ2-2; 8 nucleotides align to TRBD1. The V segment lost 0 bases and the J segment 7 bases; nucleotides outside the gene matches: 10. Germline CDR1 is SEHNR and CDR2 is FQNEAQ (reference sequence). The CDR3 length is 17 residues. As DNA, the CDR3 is TGTGCCAGCAGCTTAGCGTCGCGACAGGGGTTATTCGGGGAGCTGTTTTTT. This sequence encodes CASSLASRQGLFGELFF.

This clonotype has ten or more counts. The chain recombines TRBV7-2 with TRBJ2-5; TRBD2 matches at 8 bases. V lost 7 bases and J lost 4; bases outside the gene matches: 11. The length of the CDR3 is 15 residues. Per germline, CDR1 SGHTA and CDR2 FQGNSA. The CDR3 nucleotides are TGTGCCAGCAAGCCTAGCGGGTTGAGGGGAGAGACCCAGTACTTC. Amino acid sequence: CASKPSGLRGETQYF.

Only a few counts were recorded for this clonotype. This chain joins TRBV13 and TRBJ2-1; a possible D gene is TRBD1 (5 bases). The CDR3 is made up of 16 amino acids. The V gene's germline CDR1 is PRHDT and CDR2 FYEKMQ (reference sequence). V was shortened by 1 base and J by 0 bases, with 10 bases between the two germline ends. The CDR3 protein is CASSLEQDRSYNEQFF. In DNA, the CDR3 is TGTGCCAGCAGCTTAGAACAGGACCGCTCCTACAATGAGCAGTTCTTC.

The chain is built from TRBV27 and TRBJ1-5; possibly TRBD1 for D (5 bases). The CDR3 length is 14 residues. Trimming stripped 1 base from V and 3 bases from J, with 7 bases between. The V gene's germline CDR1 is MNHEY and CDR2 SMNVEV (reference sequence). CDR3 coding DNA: TGTGCCAGCAGTTTATTAGGGGTCAATCAGCCCCAGCATTTT. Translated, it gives CASSLLGVNQPQHF.

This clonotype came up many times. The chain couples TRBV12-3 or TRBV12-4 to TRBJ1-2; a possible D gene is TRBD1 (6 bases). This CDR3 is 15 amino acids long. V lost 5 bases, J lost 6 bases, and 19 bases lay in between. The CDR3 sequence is CASSPGTKLENGYTF. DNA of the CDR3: TGTGCCAGCAGTCCCGGGACAAAATTAGAAAATGGCTACACCTTC.

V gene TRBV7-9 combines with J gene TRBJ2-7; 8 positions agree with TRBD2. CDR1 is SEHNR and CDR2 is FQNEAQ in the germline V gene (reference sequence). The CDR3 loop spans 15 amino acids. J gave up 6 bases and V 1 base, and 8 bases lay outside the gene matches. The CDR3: CASSLETGGRSEQYF. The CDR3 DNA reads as TGTGCCAGCAGCTTAGAAACGGGAGGGCGATCCGAGCAGTACTTC.

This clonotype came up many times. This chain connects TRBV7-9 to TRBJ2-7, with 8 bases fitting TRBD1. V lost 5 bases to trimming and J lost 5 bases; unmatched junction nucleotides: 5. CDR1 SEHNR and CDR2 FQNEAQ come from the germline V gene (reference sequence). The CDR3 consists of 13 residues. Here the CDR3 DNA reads TGTGCCAGCAGCCCTGGACAGGGCCACGAGCAGTACTTC. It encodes CASSPGQGHEQYF. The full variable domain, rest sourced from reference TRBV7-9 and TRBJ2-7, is DTGVSQNPRHKITKRGQNVTFRCDPISEHNRLYWYRQTLGQGPEFLTYFQNEAQLEKSRLLSDRFSAERPKGSFSTLEIQRTEQGDSAMYLCASSPGQGHEQYFGPGTRLTVT.

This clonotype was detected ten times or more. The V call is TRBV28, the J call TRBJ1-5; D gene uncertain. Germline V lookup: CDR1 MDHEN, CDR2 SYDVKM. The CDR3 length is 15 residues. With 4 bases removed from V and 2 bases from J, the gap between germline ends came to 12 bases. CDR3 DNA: TGTGCCAGCAGTTCGGGAATGAGAGGCAATCAGCCCCAGCATTTT. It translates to CASSSGMRGNQPQHF. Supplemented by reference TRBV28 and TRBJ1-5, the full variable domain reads DVKVTQSSRYLVKRTGEKVFLECVQDMDHENMFWYRQDPGLGLRLIYFSYDVKMKEKGDIPEGYSVSREKKERFSLILESASTNQTSMYLCASSSGMRGNQPQHFGDGTRLSIL.

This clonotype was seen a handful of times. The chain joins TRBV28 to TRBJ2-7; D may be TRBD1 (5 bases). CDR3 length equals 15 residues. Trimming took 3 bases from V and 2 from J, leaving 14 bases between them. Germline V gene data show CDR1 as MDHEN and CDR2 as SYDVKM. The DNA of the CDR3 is TGTGCCAGCAGTTTGTCACAGGCGACCGCCTACGAGCAGTACTTC. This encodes CASSLSQATAYEQYF.

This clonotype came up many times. CDR3 nucleotides: TGTGCCAGCACCGAGGGGCCCAACACTGAAGCTTTCTTT. This encodes CASTEGPNTEAFF. This chain links TRBV2 with TRBJ1-1, with D perhaps matching TRBD1 (5 bases). Deletions cut 7 bases from V and 2 bases from J, with 11 bases between. CDR1 and CDR2 from the germline V gene are SNHLY and FYNNEI. The CDR3 spans 13 residues.